The 6 T cell receptor beta chains in this list originate from one sample, sequenced in a study of blood T cell repertoires in COVID-19. This table comes from immunoSEQ multiplex PCR, and its TCRdb copy is limited to in-frame clones, with some not included. The repertoire holds 250,000 to 350,000 clones, with 87% as singletons. Sample: PBMCs or T cells enriched from blood (not recorded which). The receptor source for this set is a woman aged 18 to 35 who had recovered from COVID-19.

V gene TRBV19 combines with J gene TRBJ1-1, with 7 bases identical to TRBD1. CDR1 and CDR2 from the germline V gene are LNHDA and SQIVND (reference sequence). The CDR3 covers 14 residues. The V segment lost 5 bases and the J segment 4 bases; nucleotides outside the gene matches: 7. In DNA, the CDR3 is TGTGCCAGTAGTCAAGGTGGGGACAGCACTGAAGCTTTCTTT. Its translation: CASSQGGDSTEAFF. The full variable domain, its missing parts supplied by reference TRBV19 and TRBJ1-1, is DGGITQSPKYLFRKEGQNVTLSCEQNLNHDAMYWYRQDPGQGLRLIYYSQIVNDFQKGDIAEGYSVSREKKESFPLTVTSAQKNPTAFYLCASSQGGDSTEAFFGQGTRLTVV.

This chain links TRBV3-1 (or the pseudogene TRBV3-2) with TRBJ1-1; D ambiguous. The germline gives CDR1 LGHDT, CDR2 YNNKEL (reference sequence). The CDR3 consists of 12 residues. Trimming pared 0 bases from V and 8 bases from J, leaving 7 bases between. For the CDR3, the DNA is TGTGCCAGCAGCCAAGATTGGAGGGAAGCTTTCTTT. As protein: CASSQDWREAFF.

Turning to this clone: Other DNA sequences of this sample code for an identical CDR3. This rearrangement joins TRBV5-4 to TRBJ2-5; TRBD2 might be the D (6 bases). V lost 0 bases and J 5 bases, leaving 8 bases between the germline ends. The CDR3 has 13 residues. Germline-derived CDR1 and CDR2 are SGHNT and YYREEE (reference sequence). The CDR3 region has the DNA TGTGCCAGCAGCTTGGCGGGGGTCGAGACCCAGTACTTC. Amino acids: CASSLAGVETQYF.

The J gene is TRBJ2-4, the V gene TRBV4-3; 7 bases fit TRBD2. CDR3 length: 16 residues. Per the germline V gene, CDR1 is LGHNA and CDR2 is YSLEER. The trim removed 1 base at V and 1 base at J, leaving 4 bases unmatched. The CDR3 reads CASSQGLGGAKNIQYF. The DNA of the CDR3 is TGCGCCAGCAGCCAAGGACTGGGAGGGGCCAAAAACATTCAGTACTTC.

This clone appeared once. The chain links TRBV6-5 to TRBJ2-7; TRBD1 is a possible D gene (6 bases). This CDR3 region has 13 residues. V lost 8 bases, J lost 7 bases, and 18 bases lay in between. Germline V gives CDR1 MNHEY, CDR2 SVGAGI. DNA for the CDR3: TGTGCCAGCTCCTACAGGGAGTCAGGGGAGCAGTACTTC. Translation gives CASSYRESGEQYF.

The rearrangement joins TRBV5-6 to TRBJ2-7, with 7 bases identical to TRBD1. With V trimmed by 0 bases and J by 5 bases, 11 bases remained unmatched. Germline values: CDR1 SGHDT, CDR2 YYEEEE. This CDR3 has 16 residues. CDR3 loop: CASSLATGDFYDEQYF. In DNA, the CDR3 is TGTGCCAGCAGCTTGGCTACAGGGGATTTCTACGACGAGCAGTACTTC.